A selection of T cell receptor beta chains follows, all from one sample in a study of sequential checkpoint blockade in melanoma. TCRdb keeps only in-frame clones here, not all; method: immunoSEQ multiplex PCR. This sample has around 4,000 clones, with around 60% found just once. Sequences were derived from CD8+ T cells sorted from blood (inferred from file names), sampled from a patient given nivolumab and ipilimumab in sequence. These receptors were collected from a human patient with melanoma. Some clones in this sample may be carry-over from other donors' samples. Each CDR3 is given with its conserved first and last residue. D genes are given only for firm matches. Size is stated for part of the rows, as once, few or many counts, or as a class when the clone is expanded.

cdr3_aa	cdr3_nt	d_call	clone_size	v_call	j_call
CASGLVSGITDTQYF	TGTGCTAGTGGTTTGGTATCGGGGATCACAGATACGCAGTATTTT	.	.	TRBV12-5	TRBJ2-3
CASSAGQSETQYF	TGTGCCAGCTCAGCTGGACAGTCCGAGACCCAGTACTTC	.	once	TRBV18	TRBJ2-5
CASTGTQNTGELFF	TGTGCCAGTACCGGGACACAAAACACCGGGGAGCTGTTTTTT	.	.	TRBV19	TRBJ2-2
CASSFGPGDEQFF	TGTGCTAGCAGCTTCGGACCCGGGGATGAGCAGTTCTTC	.	.	TRBV7-7	TRBJ2-1
CASSLSFDSYYGYTF	TGTGCCAGCAGCTTAAGTTTCGACAGCTACTATGGCTACACCTTC	.	.	TRBV11-2	TRBJ1-2
CASSLGGVNTEAFF	TGCGCCAGCAGCTTGGGGGGGGTGAACACTGAAGCTTTCTTT	.	few	TRBV5-1	TRBJ1-1
CASSPRTSGEYNEQFF	TGTGCCAGCAGCCCTCGGACTAGCGGGGAATACAATGAGCAGTTCTTC	TRBD2	once	TRBV4-2	TRBJ2-1
CASSFPGGTGELFF	TGTGCCAGCAGCTTCCCAGGGGGCACCGGGGAGCTGTTTTTT	TRBD1	few	TRBV11-2	TRBJ2-2
CARSLVHRQGSHEQYF	TGTGCCAGAAGCTTGGTCCATCGACAGGGGTCCCACGAGCAGTACTTC	TRBD1	medium-sized	TRBV5-3	TRBJ2-7
CASSRVGGALNQPQHF	TGTGCCAGCAGCCGAGTGGGGGGGGCCCTCAATCAGCCCCAGCATTTT	.	.	TRBV2	TRBJ1-5
CASGPGQGSQPQHF	TGTGCCAGCGGGCCGGGACAGGGAAGTCAGCCCCAGCATTTT	TRBD1	.	TRBV7-2	TRBJ1-5
CASSQAGGPNTEAFF	TGCGCCAGCAGCCAAGCGGGGGGCCCGAACACTGAAGCTTTCTTT	.	.	TRBV4-1	TRBJ1-1
CASSRGLAGWELFF	TGTGCCAGCAGCCGGGGACTAGCTGGGTGGGAGCTGTTTTTT	TRBD2	.	TRBV9	TRBJ2-2
CASSLTPTGNTYEQYF	TGTGCCAGCAGTTTGACCCCGACAGGGAATACCTACGAGCAGTACTTC	TRBD1	.	TRBV28	TRBJ2-7
CASRYPGAGNYGYTF	TGTGCCAGTAGGTACCCAGGGGCCGGGAACTATGGCTACACCTTC	.	.	TRBV19	TRBJ1-2
CASSRRGFSNQPQHF	TGTGCCAGCAGCCGTAGGGGATTCAGCAATCAGCCCCAGCATTTT	.	.	TRBV9	TRBJ1-5
CASSSRTGEDGYTF	TGTGCCAGCAGTTCACGGACAGGGGAGGATGGCTACACCTTC	TRBD1	.	TRBV27	TRBJ1-2
CASSSTRGWSQETQYF	TGTGCCAGCAGCTCAACTAGAGGCTGGTCCCAAGAGACCCAGTACTTC	.	few	TRBV7-9	TRBJ2-5
CASADSQYNEQFF	TGTGCCAGCGCGGACAGTCAGTACAATGAGCAGTTCTTC	.	.	TRBV7-2	TRBJ2-1
CAISEGGGNTEAFF	TGTGCCATCAGTGAGGGCGGAGGGAACACTGAAGCTTTCTTT	.	.	TRBV10-3	TRBJ1-1
CASSPTTFQPQHF	TGTGCCAGCAGCCCAACCACTTTTCAGCCCCAGCATTTT	.	once	TRBV6-1	TRBJ1-5
CSAGLLRETQYF	TGCAGCGCTGGACTCTTAAGAGAGACCCAGTACTTC	.	.	TRBV29-1	TRBJ2-5
CASSLDPDTEAFF	TGTGCCAGCAGCTTGGACCCGGACACTGAAGCTTTCTTT	.	.	TRBV5-5	TRBJ1-1
CASTAGETNNQPQHF	TGTGCCAGCACGGCAGGGGAGACTAACAATCAGCCCCAGCATTTT	.	few	TRBV6-5	TRBJ1-5
CASSWQGAGTEAFF	TGTGCCAGCAGTTGGCAGGGGGCTGGCACTGAAGCTTTCTTT	TRBD1	.	TRBV6-5	TRBJ1-1
CASSLAWQTSSYEQYF	TGTGCCAGCAGCTTGGCTTGGCAGACAAGCTCCTACGAGCAGTACTTC	.	once	TRBV5-6	TRBJ2-7
CASSTSDRGDTEAFF	TGTGCCAGTAGTACCTCAGACAGGGGTGACACTGAAGCTTTCTTT	TRBD1	.	TRBV19	TRBJ1-1
CASSYSGGALETQYF	TGTGCCAGCAGCTATAGCGGGGGGGCCCTAGAGACCCAGTACTTC	TRBD2	.	TRBV7-2	TRBJ2-5
CASSGPSGGSSYNEQFF	TGCGCCAGCAGTGGACCTAGCGGGGGCAGCTCCTACAATGAGCAGTTCTTC	TRBD2	large	TRBV10-1	TRBJ2-1
CASSSGQGRHEQYF	TGTGCCAGCAGCTCGGGACAGGGAAGACACGAGCAGTACTTC	TRBD1	.	TRBV7-6	TRBJ2-7
CSVAAETGELFF	TGCAGCGTTGCCGCGGAAACCGGGGAGCTGTTTTTT	.	.	TRBV29-1	TRBJ2-2
CASSDQGRRTEAFF	TGTGCCAGCAGTGATCAGGGGCGACGAACTGAAGCTTTCTTT	.	.	TRBV25-1	TRBJ1-1
CASTKRDRNTGELFF	TGTGCCAGCACCAAAAGGGACAGAAACACCGGGGAGCTGTTTTTT	TRBD1	.	TRBV9	TRBJ2-2
CASSEDWSGGNNQPQHF	TGTGCCAGCAGTGAAGATTGGTCAGGGGGCAACAATCAGCCCCAGCATTTT	TRBD1	.	TRBV2	TRBJ1-5
CASSSSRDRGLNEQFF	TGTGCCAGCAGCTCATCCCGGGACAGGGGGCTAAATGAGCAGTTCTTC	TRBD1	.	TRBV7-9	TRBJ2-1
CASSLGGISGYTF	TGTGCCAGCAGCTTGGGGGGGATCAGTGGCTACACCTTC	.	once	TRBV28	TRBJ1-2
CASSLNRADTQYF	TGCGCCAGCAGCTTGAATCGGGCAGATACGCAGTATTTT	.	.	TRBV5-1	TRBJ2-3
CATLTASGYTF	TGTGCCACTCTGACAGCCTCTGGCTACACCTTC	.	few	TRBV19	TRBJ1-2
CASSFPGGYTEAFF	TGTGCCAGCAGCTTTCCAGGGGGATACACTGAAGCTTTCTTT	TRBD1	.	TRBV7-8	TRBJ1-1
CASSQNRGREGNEQFF	TGTGCCAGCAGCCAAAACAGGGGGCGCGAAGGTAATGAGCAGTTCTTC	TRBD1	.	TRBV13	TRBJ2-1
CASRPTSTGELFF	TGTGCCAGCAGACCCACAAGTACCGGGGAGCTGTTTTTT	.	.	TRBV7-9	TRBJ2-2
CASSLRTGNTEQFF	TGTGCCAGCAGCCTTAGGACAGGGAACACTGAGCAGTTCTTC	TRBD1	.	TRBV5-6	TRBJ2-1
CASSLSLPAGGRETQYF	TGTGCCAGCAGTTTATCCCTCCCGGCAGGGGGAAGGGAGACCCAGTACTTC	TRBD1	large	TRBV27	TRBJ2-5
CASSGLGDGYTF	TGTGCCAGCAGCGGTCTCGGGGATGGCTACACCTTC	.	.	TRBV11-2	TRBJ1-2
CASSTLQGWETQYF	TGTGCCAGCAGCACTTTACAGGGGTGGGAGACCCAGTACTTC	TRBD1	.	TRBV7-8	TRBJ2-5
CASRVGGTEAFF	TGCGCCAGCAGGGTGGGGGGCACTGAAGCTTTCTTT	.	.	TRBV10-2	TRBJ1-1
CASSFLPGPRTYEQYF	TGTGCCAGCAGTTTCCTTCCGGGTCCCAGAACCTACGAGCAGTACTTC	.	.	TRBV27	TRBJ2-7
CASSYSEGPYEQYF	TGTGCCAGCAGTTACTCCGAGGGCCCCTACGAGCAGTACTTC	.	.	TRBV6-5	TRBJ2-7
CASSPRQGAVPDTQYF	TGCGCCAGCAGCCCCCGACAGGGGGCAGTCCCAGATACGCAGTATTTT	TRBD1	.	TRBV5-1	TRBJ2-3
CASTPSAGGSYEQYF	TGTGCCAGTACCCCTTCGGCGGGGGGCTCCTACGAGCAGTACTTC	TRBD2	.	TRBV19	TRBJ2-7
CASSPDRGRLGDTQYF	TGTGCCAGCAGCCCAGACAGGGGGCGCTTAGGAGATACGCAGTATTTT	TRBD1	.	TRBV7-9	TRBJ2-3